This TCR beta chain appears in the sequencing data of a study of cytomegalovirus exposure and HLA in healthy donors. Points from the study as a whole: In an earlier analysis, in roughly 600 donors, most V segments appeared productive either ~87% or ~30% of the time.

Trimming stripped 2 bases from V and 4 bases from J, with 26 bases between. CDR3 length: 20 residues. Germline values: CDR1 MRHNA, CDR2 SNTAGT. Primers: 60 Vbeta forward and 13 Jbeta reverse. Sequenced by immunoSEQ multiplex PCR; TCRdb stores in-frame clones only, minus some. The table shows approximately 24,000 clones, with roughly 68% occurring only once. Regarding this clone: What it recognizes is unknown.

The chain employs TRBV6-4 and TRBJ1-4, with D unresolved. This TCR derives from a woman aged 45-59 years in good health and CMV-seronegative. The sequenced material came from PBMCs. Written as DNA, the CDR3 is TGTGCCAGCAGTGACCACAGATACAAGACCCTCAGCAACTGTAATGAAAAACTGTTTTTT. This translates into CASSDHRYKTLSNCNEKLFF.